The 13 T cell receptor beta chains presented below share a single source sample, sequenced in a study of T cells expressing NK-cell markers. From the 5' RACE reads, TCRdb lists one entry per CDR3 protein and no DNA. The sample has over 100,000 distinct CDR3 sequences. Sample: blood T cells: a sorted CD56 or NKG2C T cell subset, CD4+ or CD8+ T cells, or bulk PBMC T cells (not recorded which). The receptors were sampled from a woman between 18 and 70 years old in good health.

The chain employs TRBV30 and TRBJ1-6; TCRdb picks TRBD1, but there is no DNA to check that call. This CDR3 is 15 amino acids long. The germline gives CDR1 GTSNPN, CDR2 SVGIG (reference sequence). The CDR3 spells CAWSRVRTGSSPLHF.

CDR3 sequence reads: CATWTSGNYEQFF. V is TRBV27 and J is TRBJ2-1; TCRdb designates TRBD2, a call that cannot be tested without DNA. CDR3 length: 13 residues. Germline loops: CDR1 MNHEY, CDR2 SMNVEV (reference sequence).

The CDR3 reads CASSVGRNKEKLFF. The chain recombines TRBV9 with TRBJ1-4. This CDR3 has 14 residues. In germline, CDR1 is SGDLS, CDR2 YYNGEE.

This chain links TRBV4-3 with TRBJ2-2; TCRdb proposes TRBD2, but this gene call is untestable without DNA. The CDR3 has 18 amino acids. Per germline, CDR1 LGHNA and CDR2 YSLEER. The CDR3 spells CASSQDSLAGGSTGELFF.

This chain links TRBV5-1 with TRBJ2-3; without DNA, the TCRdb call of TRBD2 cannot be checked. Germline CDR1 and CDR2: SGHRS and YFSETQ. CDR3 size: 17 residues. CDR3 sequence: CASSLDGSGHSTDTQYF.

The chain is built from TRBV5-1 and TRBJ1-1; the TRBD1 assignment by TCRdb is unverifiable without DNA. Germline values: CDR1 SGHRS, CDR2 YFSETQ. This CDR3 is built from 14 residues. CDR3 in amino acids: CASSLGQGSTEAFF.

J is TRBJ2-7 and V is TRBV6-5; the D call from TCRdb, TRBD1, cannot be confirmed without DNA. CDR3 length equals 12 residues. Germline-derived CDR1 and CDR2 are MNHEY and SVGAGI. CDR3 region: CASSYGGPEQYF.

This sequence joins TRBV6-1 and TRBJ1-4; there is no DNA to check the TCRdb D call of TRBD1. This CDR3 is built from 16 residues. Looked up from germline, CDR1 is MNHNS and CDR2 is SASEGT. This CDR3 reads CASSQQRTGVPEKLFF.

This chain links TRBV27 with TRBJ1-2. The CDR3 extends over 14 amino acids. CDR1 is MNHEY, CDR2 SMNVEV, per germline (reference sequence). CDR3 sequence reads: CASSPGVLNYGYTF.

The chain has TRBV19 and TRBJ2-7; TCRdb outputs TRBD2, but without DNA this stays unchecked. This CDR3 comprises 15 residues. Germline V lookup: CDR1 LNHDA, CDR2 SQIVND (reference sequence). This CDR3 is CASSPWTSGNREQYF.

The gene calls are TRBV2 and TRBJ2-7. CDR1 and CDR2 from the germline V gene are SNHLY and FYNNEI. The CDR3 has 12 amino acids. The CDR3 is CASRDRSYEQYF.

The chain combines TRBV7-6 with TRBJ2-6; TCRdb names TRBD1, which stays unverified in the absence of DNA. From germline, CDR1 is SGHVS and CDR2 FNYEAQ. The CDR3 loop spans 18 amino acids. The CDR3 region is CASSLYFDRGSGANVLTF.

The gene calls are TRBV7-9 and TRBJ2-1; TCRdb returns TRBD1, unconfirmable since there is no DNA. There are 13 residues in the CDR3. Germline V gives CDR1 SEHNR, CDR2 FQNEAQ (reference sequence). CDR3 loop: CASSSPGSNEQFF.